This T cell receptor beta chain came from a study of OX40 agonist ivuxolimab in advanced cancers. Study-level information: Patients received ivuxolimab, an agonistic anti-OX40 (CD134) antibody. Patients received intravenous ivuxolimab every 2 weeks at 0.01 to 10 mg/kg.

Clones were sequenced by immunoSEQ multiplex PCR, and TCRdb holds only the in-frame ones, with some missing. The sample holds approximately 70,000 clones, 87% seen once. Blood specimens came from baseline, cycle 4 day 1, and cycle 7 day 1. The starting material was CD4+ or CD8+ T cells sorted from blood, obtained in a trial of the OX40 agonist ivuxolimab. The clonotype was recovered from an adult with an advanced solid tumor such as melanoma, head and neck, liver or kidney cancer.

The CDR3 DNA sequence: TGTGCCAGCAGTTACCGAGCGGGAGCGGCAGATACGCAGTATTTT. As protein: CASSYRAGAADTQYF. The chain links TRBV6-5 to TRBJ2-3, with 8 bases aligning to TRBD2. The length of the CDR3 is 15 residues. Losses at the gene ends were 2 bases for V and 4 bases for J; bases not matched to a gene: 5. Germline loops: CDR1 MNHEY, CDR2 SVGAGI.